These 8 T cell receptor beta chains originate from one sample sequenced in a study of technical replicates of blood from a few donors. TCRdb's copy holds only in-frame clones and misses some; the assay was immunoSEQ multiplex PCR. This sample has under 90,000 clones, with roughly 94% found just once. The source material was T cells isolated from PBMCs. Receptors were obtained from a human donor in good health.

The chain uses TRBV15 and TRBJ2-4, with D possibly matching TRBD2 (6 bases). The CDR3 contains 20 residues. Germline-derived CDR1 and CDR2 are LNHNV and YYDKDF (reference sequence). V was cut by 3 bases and J by 8 bases, with 32 bases left in between. CDR3 residues: CATSSGGRGGKGWFEYIQYF. The CDR3, as DNA: TGTGCCACCAGCAGCGGGGGACGAGGAGGAAAGGGTTGGTTTGAATACATTCAGTACTTC.

The V call is TRBV6-5, the J call TRBJ1-1; 8 nucleotides agree with TRBD1. From germline, CDR1 is MNHEY and CDR2 SVGAGI. Trimming removed 6 bases from V and 7 bases from J; junction bases left unmatched: 7. This CDR3 is built from 13 residues. The CDR3 is CASRNRGEGEAFF. For the CDR3, the DNA is TGTGCCAGCAGAAACAGGGGGGAGGGTGAAGCTTTCTTT.

In DNA form, the CDR3 reads TGCAGCGTTGAAGATATTGATGGCGGGAGGGCCCTCAATGAGCAGTTCTTC. Residues: CSVEDIDGGRALNEQFF. The chain links TRBV29-1 to TRBJ2-1, with 9 bases matching TRBD2. Germline V CDR1 and CDR2: SQVTM, ANQGSEA. The CDR3 is made up of 17 amino acids. V gave up 0 bases and J gave up 6 bases; unmatched junction bases: 12.

This chain connects TRBV25-1 to TRBJ2-3, with D perhaps TRBD2 (6 bases). The CDR3 sequence is 16 residues long. Trimming left V 2 bases short and J 1 base short, with 13 bases between. In germline, CDR1 is MGHDK, CDR2 SYGVNS. In DNA form, the CDR3 reads TGTGCCAGCAGTGAACCCCTGGGGACTGGCACAGATACGCAGTATTTT. It is translated as CASSEPLGTGTDTQYF.

This sequence joins TRBV27 and TRBJ2-7; 7 nucleotides agree with TRBD1. CDR3 length equals 15 residues. The V segment lost 0 bases and the J segment 6 bases; nucleotides outside the gene matches: 8. The germline V gene has CDR1 MNHEY and CDR2 SMNVEV (reference sequence). The CDR3 loop is CASSLSAEGAFEQYF. In DNA, the CDR3 is TGTGCCAGCAGTTTATCTGCAGAGGGGGCCTTCGAGCAGTACTTC.

The chain employs TRBV10-1 and TRBJ2-2; D is unresolved. CDR3 size: 11 residues. Trimming cost V 5 bases and J 5 bases, with 3 bases left between them. CDR1 and CDR2 from the germline V gene are WNHNN and SYGVQD (reference sequence). CDR3 nucleotide sequence: TGCGCCAGCAGTCATACCGGGGAGCTGTTTTTT. Its protein product is CASSHTGELFF.

V and J are TRBV29-1 and TRBJ1-2; 7 bases are a match to TRBD1. V lost 6 bases and J lost 9; bases outside the gene matches: 13. Germline V gene lookup returns CDR1 SQVTM and CDR2 ANQGSEA. This CDR3 has 13 residues. The CDR3: CSVEERQGWSYTF. CDR3 DNA sequence: TGCAGCGTAGAGGAGAGACAGGGCTGGAGCTACACCTTC.

V gene TRBV2 combines with J gene TRBJ1-1; D is uncertain. Germline CDR1 SNHLY, CDR2 FYNNEI. The CDR3 covers 13 residues. The ends were cut back, 3 bases at V and 3 bases at J, with 8 bases in the middle. CDR3 nucleotides: TGTGCCAGCAGTGAGGAGACGGACACTGAAGCTTTCTTT. Residues: CASSEETDTEAFF.